This entry concerns a single T cell receptor (beta chain). The antigen is not known. These data belong to a study of monozygotic twins with cystic fibrosis. Study-wide context: Around 3 micrograms of fragmented DNA underwent 15 PCR cycles for library preparation. Study-level findings and limits: The repertoire was suggested to be naive-dominated, clonality median about 0.01. Monozygotic CF twins shared more identical nucleotide clonotypes than unrelated patients.

CDR1 and CDR2 (germline): MNHNS, SASEGT. This CDR3 comprises 16 residues. V shed 2 bases and J shed 1 base, with 15 bases lying between them. Only in-frame clones appear in the TCRdb table, and some are missing; sequencing was by immunoSEQ multiplex PCR. The sample includes 22,000 or so clones, roughly 89% of them seen just once. The sample consisted of blood. The chain employs TRBV6-1 and TRBJ2-7; no firm D call. This clonotype originated in a woman aged 25 to 39 with cystic fibrosis. The CDR3 region is CASSESVDTRSYEQYF. DNA for the CDR3: TGTGCCAGCAGTGAAAGTGTCGACACACGGTCCTACGAGCAGTACTTC.